This TCR beta chain was sequenced for a study of spatial heterogeneity in lung cancer. Time point indicated: sample taken at primary tumor resection. Whole RNA was taken from tumor, nontumor lung or frozen PBMC; it was then sequenced unsorted. Samples were obtained from around 73 donors, all untreated early-stage non-small cell lung cancer patients. Whole-study findings and limits: Detection of ubiquitous tumor TCRs in blood was higher at resection than follow-up.

In the library, each TCR cDNA molecule bore its own unique molecular identifier. TCRdb fed the 5' RACE reads into MiXCR, producing one record per CDR3 protein. This repertoire shows about 90,000 distinct CDR3 sequences, 7.5% to 10% found once; its top ten account for 6.9%. The CDR3 is 13 amino acids. CDR1 is DFQATT, CDR2 SNEGSKA, per germline (reference sequence). This clonotype appeared many times. Its antigen is as yet unknown. This receptor was taken from a male donor with early-stage non-small cell lung cancer. Source: PBMCs, taken at surgery. The genes are TRBV20-1 and TRBJ2-1; perhaps TRBD1 as D (6 bases). CDR3 in DNA: TGCAGCTGGAACAGGGAGTCCTACAATGAGCAGTTCTTC. This gives the protein CSWNRESYNEQFF.